This T cell receptor (beta chain) is drawn from a study of cytomegalovirus exposure and HLA in healthy donors. The PCR contained 60 Vbeta and 13 Jbeta primers. Libraries were prepared by immunoSEQ multiplex PCR; TCRdb keeps only in-frame clonotypes and omits some of them. Of 120,000 to 150,000 clones in the sample, 76% were seen once. This CDR3 is 11 amino acids long. Germline V gene lookup returns CDR1 GTSNPN and CDR2 SVGIG (reference sequence). V lost 2 bases, J lost 9 bases, and 10 bases lay in between. The rearrangement links TRBV30 to TRBJ2-5; D is undetermined. Sequencing was performed on PBMCs. The TCR comes from a man between 18 and 35 years old in good health and CMV-seronegative. The CDR3 DNA sequence: TGTGCCTGGAGTACCCCCGGAGCCCAGTACTTC. Translating it yields CAWSTPGAQYF. Drawing the rest from reference TRBV30 and TRBJ2-5, the complete variable domain is SQTIHQWPATLVQPVGSPLSLECTVEGTSNPNLYWYRQAAGRGLQLLFYSVGIGQISSEVPQNLSASRPQDRQFILSSKKLLLSDSGFYLCAWSTPGAQYFGPGTRLLVL.